This T cell receptor (beta chain) was captured in a study of blood T cell repertoires in COVID-19. Clones were read by immunoSEQ multiplex PCR, and TCRdb kept only the in-frame ones, dropping some. The table includes around 270,000 clones, around 87% detected once. The source is a woman in her fifties or sixties with COVID-19, enrolled during active disease. Sequencing input: peripheral blood.

In nucleotides, the CDR3 is TGTGCCAGCAGTCTCCCCCAAGGAGGAAGCAATCAGCCCCAGCATTTT. This codes for CASSLPQGGSNQPQHF. The chain is built from TRBV28 and TRBJ1-5; D unresolved. The germline V and J ends were trimmed by 5 bases and 1 base, with 15 bases remaining between them. CDR3 size: 16 residues. From germline, CDR1 is MDHEN and CDR2 SYDVKM.